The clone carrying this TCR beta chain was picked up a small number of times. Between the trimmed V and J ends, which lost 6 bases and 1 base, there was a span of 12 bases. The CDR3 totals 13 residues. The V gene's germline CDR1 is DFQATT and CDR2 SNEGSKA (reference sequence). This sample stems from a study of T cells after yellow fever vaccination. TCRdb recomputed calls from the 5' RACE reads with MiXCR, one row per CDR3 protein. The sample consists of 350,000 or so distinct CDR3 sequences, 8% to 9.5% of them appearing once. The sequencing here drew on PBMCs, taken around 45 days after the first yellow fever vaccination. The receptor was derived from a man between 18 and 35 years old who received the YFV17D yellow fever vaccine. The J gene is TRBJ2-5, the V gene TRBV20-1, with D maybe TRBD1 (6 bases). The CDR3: CSAVSGAQETQYF. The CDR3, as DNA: TGCAGTGCCGTATCAGGGGCCCAAGAGACCCAGTACTTC.